These 24 T cell receptor beta chains share one sample of origin, sequenced in a study of T cell clones after liver transplantation. Clones were read by immunoSEQ multiplex PCR, and TCRdb kept only the in-frame ones, dropping some. This sample has about 75,000 clones, with approximately 81% found just once. The input for sequencing was CD4+ T cells from blood, taken around 48 months after liver transplant. Receptors were obtained from a human patient who received a liver transplant. Among the T cells, some may be from the graft donor.

The rearrangement links TRBV7-2 to TRBJ2-3, with D possibly being TRBD1 (5 bases). The CDR3 length is 14 residues. Germline-derived CDR1 and CDR2 are SGHTA and FQGNSA. Between the trimmed V and J ends, which lost 11 bases and 1 base, there was a span of 16 bases. The CDR3 reads CADSLGPGTDTQYF. The DNA for the CDR3 is TGTGCCGACTCGCTGGGGCCCGGCACAGATACGCAGTATTTT.

J is TRBJ1-1 and V is TRBV5-1; no reliable D call. CDR1 and CDR2 (germline): SGHRS, YFSETQ. V was cut by 3 bases and J by 0 bases, with 6 bases left in between. There are 13 residues in the CDR3. CDR3 bases: TGCGCCAGCAGCTGGACGGTGAACACTGAAGCTTTCTTT. Translating it yields CASSWTVNTEAFF.

The V call is TRBV9, the J call TRBJ1-2, with D maybe TRBD1 (5 bases). The CDR3 sequence is 15 residues long. Germline CDR1 reads SGDLS; CDR2 reads YYNGEE. Deletions cut 4 bases from V and 3 bases from J, with 16 bases between. CDR3 in DNA: TGTGCCAGCAGCAATACCGCGACGGGGGACTATGGCTACACCTTC. Translation: CASSNTATGDYGYTF.

The CDR3 DNA follows: TGTGCTAGTGGCCCATATGGGGATGGAGCCGGGGAGCTGTTTTTT. It is translated as CASGPYGDGAGELFF. The chain joins TRBV12-5 to TRBJ2-2; no reliable D call. This CDR3 is built from 15 residues. Between the trimmed V and J ends, which lost 6 bases and 6 bases, there was a span of 17 bases. Germline assignment: CDR1 LGHNT and CDR2 FRNRAP.

The genes are TRBV29-1 and TRBJ2-6, with D perhaps given as TRBD1 or TRBD2 (5 bases each). The CDR3 runs 13 residues. V was pared by 6 bases and J by 3 bases, with 9 bases between. Looked up from germline, CDR1 is SQVTM and CDR2 is ANQGSEA. CDR3: CSVLGVGANVLTF. The CDR3 DNA reads TGCAGCGTGTTGGGGGTTGGGGCCAACGTCCTGACTTTC.

The chain recombines TRBV27 with TRBJ2-3, with 7 bases fitting TRBD2. CDR3 size: 17 residues. V trimming: 5 bases; J trimming: 2 bases; junction bases outside the gene matches: 13. Germline CDR1 is MNHEY and CDR2 is SMNVEV (reference sequence). The CDR3 coding sequence is TGTGCCAGCAGTCGTCGGGGTCTAGCGGAGTTCACAGATACGCAGTATTTT. It encodes CASSRRGLAEFTDTQYF.

V usage is TRBV15 and J usage is TRBJ2-5; D remains ambiguous. This CDR3 contains 16 residues. V dropped 4 bases and J dropped 4 bases, with 19 bases sitting between them. Looked up from germline, CDR1 is LNHNV and CDR2 is YYDKDF (reference sequence). In DNA form, the CDR3 reads TGTGCCACCAGCACTGTACAACGATCCTCGGGAGAGACCCAGTACTTC. Translation: CATSTVQRSSGETQYF.

The chain has TRBV7-2 and TRBJ2-5; 10 nucleotides agree with TRBD2. Losses at the gene ends were 5 bases for V and 3 bases for J; bases not matched to a gene: 6. Looked up from germline, CDR1 is SGHTA and CDR2 is FQGNSA. There are 15 residues in the CDR3. This CDR3 reads CASSLFLAGEETQYF. CDR3 sequence (DNA): TGTGCCAGCAGCCTTTTTCTAGCGGGGGAAGAGACCCAGTACTTC.

This clone was detected only once. V gene TRBV14 combines with J gene TRBJ1-1; 7 bases align to TRBD1. CDR3 length: 14 residues. Per germline, CDR1 SGHDN and CDR2 FVKESK. V lost 2 bases and J lost 4; bases outside the gene matches: 4. The CDR3 protein is CASSQNRGGTEAFF. CDR3 sequence (DNA): TGTGCCAGCAGCCAAAACAGGGGTGGCACTGAAGCTTTCTTT.

This clone occurred a few times. This chain links TRBV5-4 with TRBJ2-5; D gene ambiguous. V was trimmed by 4 bases and J by 4 bases, leaving 8 bases between them. Germline CDR1 reads SGHNT; CDR2 reads YYREEE (reference sequence). The CDR3 runs to 12 residues. The CDR3 region has the DNA TGTGCCAGCAGCCGGACGAGAGAGACCCAGTACTTC. This translates into CASSRTRETQYF.

The J gene is TRBJ1-1, the V gene TRBV7-8; D ambiguous. The CDR3 is made up of 12 amino acids. CDR1 and CDR2 (germline): SGHVS, FQNEAQ. V was clipped by 4 bases and J by 8 bases, with 11 bases between them. In nucleotides, the CDR3 is TGTGCCAGCAGCTCAATATTGGGGGAAGCTTTCTTT. Translated, it gives CASSSILGEAFF. The whole variable domain, filled in from reference TRBV7-8 and TRBJ1-1, reads GAGVSQSPRYKVAKRGQDVALRCDPISGHVSLFWYQQALGQGPEFLTYFQNEAQLDKSGLPSDRFFAERPEGSVSTLKIQRTQQEDSAVYLCASSSILGEAFFGQGTRLTVV.

For this clone: Other DNA sequences of this sample code for an identical CDR3. The V gene is TRBV7-3, the J gene TRBJ2-1, with a weak D call TRBD1 (5 bases). Germline V gene lookup returns CDR1 SGHTA and CDR2 FQGTGA. This CDR3 has 12 residues. The germline V and J ends were trimmed by 3 bases and 8 bases, with 8 bases remaining between them. The CDR3 reads CASSFGADEQFF. The CDR3 DNA follows: TGTGCCAGCAGCTTTGGGGCAGATGAGCAGTTCTTC.

This sequence joins TRBV19 and TRBJ2-7; D unclear. V was trimmed by 8 bases and J by 7 bases, leaving 3 bases between them. The V gene's germline CDR1 is LNHDA and CDR2 SQIVND (reference sequence). This CDR3 is built from 8 residues. The CDR3 loop is CASGEQYF. CDR3 in DNA: TGTGCCAGTGGGGAGCAGTACTTC.

The chain combines TRBV15 with TRBJ1-1; 8 bases match TRBD1. The CDR3 has 14 amino acids. Germline CDR1 LNHNV, CDR2 YYDKDF (reference sequence). The V gene end was trimmed by 0 bases and the J gene end by 8 bases; junction bases not matched to a gene: 5. The CDR3 DNA reads as TGTGCCACCAGCAGAGATCCGGGACAGGAGGAAGCTTTCTTT. It encodes CATSRDPGQEEAFF.

The rearrangement uses TRBV7-3 and TRBJ1-4; 10 bases agree with TRBD1. The germline CDR1 and CDR2 sequences are SGHTA and FQGTGA. The CDR3 is 16 residues long. J lost 7 bases, V lost 5 bases, and 10 bases had no gene match. The CDR3 region is CASSPGQGDSTEKLFF. The DNA for the CDR3 is TGTGCCAGCAGCCCTGGACAGGGGGATAGTACTGAAAAACTGTTTTTT.

The chain is built from TRBV4-3 and TRBJ2-1; 10 bases fit TRBD1. The CDR3 has 15 amino acids. CDR1 and CDR2 from the germline V gene are LGHNA and YSLEER. The trim removed 4 bases at V and 4 bases at J, leaving 4 bases unmatched. The CDR3 region has the DNA TGCGCCAGCAGCCGGGACAGGGGCCCGTACAATGAGCAGTTCTTC. This codes for CASSRDRGPYNEQFF.

This chain joins TRBV10-3 and TRBJ2-7; 9 bases map to TRBD1. In germline, CDR1 is ENHRY, CDR2 SYGVKD. The CDR3 sequence is 12 residues long. V was clipped by 10 bases and J by 6 bases; unmatched bases: 7. In nucleotides, the CDR3 is TGTGCCAGTAACAGGGGGCTAGGCGAGCAGTACTTC. Residues: CASNRGLGEQYF.

The J gene is TRBJ1-1, the V gene TRBV30; maybe TRBD1 (5 bases). Looked up from germline, CDR1 is GTSNPN and CDR2 is SVGIG (reference sequence). The CDR3 has 14 amino acids. V was pared by 4 bases and J by 1 base, with 13 bases between. CDR3 coding DNA: TGTGCCTGGACCCCGGGGGGAGGGAACACTGAAGCTTTCTTT. Translation gives CAWTPGGGNTEAFF.

V gene TRBV5-1 combines with J gene TRBJ2-3, with 9 bases identical to TRBD2. With 0 bases clipped from V and 6 bases from J, the junction kept 23 bases outside the gene matches. CDR3 length: 21 residues. Germline V gene lookup returns CDR1 SGHRS and CDR2 YFSETQ. Here the CDR3 reads CASSLAPGRASGDGLADTQYF. CDR3 DNA sequence: TGCGCCAGCAGCTTGGCCCCTGGTCGGGCTAGCGGGGATGGGTTGGCGGATACGCAGTATTTT.

V usage is TRBV5-1 and J usage is TRBJ1-2; D unresolved. Trimming pared 4 bases from V and 4 bases from J, leaving 11 bases between. Germline CDR1 and CDR2: SGHRS and YFSETQ. This CDR3 has 13 residues. The CDR3 DNA reads TGCGCCAGCAGCATAACCGGGTCCTATGGCTACACCTTC. Protein product: CASSITGSYGYTF.

The chain has TRBV7-2 and TRBJ2-3, with 7 positions matching TRBD1. Germline V CDR1 and CDR2: SGHTA, FQGNSA. With V trimmed by 9 bases and J by 7 bases, 7 bases remained unmatched. This CDR3 is built from 12 residues. The CDR3 protein is CASGTAGYTQYF. For the CDR3, the DNA is TGTGCCAGTGGGACAGCTGGCTATACGCAGTATTTT.

The chain joins TRBV7-3 to TRBJ2-5, with D unclear. CDR1 is SGHTA and CDR2 is FQGTGA in the germline V gene. The ends were cut back, 0 bases at V and 1 base at J, with 12 bases in the middle. The CDR3 totals 16 residues. CDR3 sequence (DNA): TGTGCCAGCAGCTTAACTGCCGCCACATTCCAAGAGACCCAGTACTTC. Translation gives CASSLTAATFQETQYF.

The chain couples TRBV15 to TRBJ2-7; D might be TRBD2 (6 bases). V gave up 5 bases and J gave up 3 bases, with 17 bases separating them. Germline loops: CDR1 LNHNV, CDR2 YYDKDF (reference sequence). The CDR3 loop spans 15 amino acids. CDR3 sequence (DNA): TGTGCCACCAGCGACGGGACTCCGGGCGTCTACGAGCAGTACTTC. It is translated as CATSDGTPGVYEQYF.

The gene calls are TRBV5-1 and TRBJ2-7; perhaps D is TRBD1 or TRBD2 (5 bases each). Per the germline V gene, CDR1 is SGHRS and CDR2 is YFSETQ. V lost 4 bases and J 2 bases, leaving 19 bases between the germline ends. The CDR3 extends over 16 amino acids. The CDR3 here is CASSPGFVRGAYEQYF. The CDR3 bases are TGCGCCAGCAGCCCAGGCTTTGTCAGAGGGGCCTACGAGCAGTACTTC.